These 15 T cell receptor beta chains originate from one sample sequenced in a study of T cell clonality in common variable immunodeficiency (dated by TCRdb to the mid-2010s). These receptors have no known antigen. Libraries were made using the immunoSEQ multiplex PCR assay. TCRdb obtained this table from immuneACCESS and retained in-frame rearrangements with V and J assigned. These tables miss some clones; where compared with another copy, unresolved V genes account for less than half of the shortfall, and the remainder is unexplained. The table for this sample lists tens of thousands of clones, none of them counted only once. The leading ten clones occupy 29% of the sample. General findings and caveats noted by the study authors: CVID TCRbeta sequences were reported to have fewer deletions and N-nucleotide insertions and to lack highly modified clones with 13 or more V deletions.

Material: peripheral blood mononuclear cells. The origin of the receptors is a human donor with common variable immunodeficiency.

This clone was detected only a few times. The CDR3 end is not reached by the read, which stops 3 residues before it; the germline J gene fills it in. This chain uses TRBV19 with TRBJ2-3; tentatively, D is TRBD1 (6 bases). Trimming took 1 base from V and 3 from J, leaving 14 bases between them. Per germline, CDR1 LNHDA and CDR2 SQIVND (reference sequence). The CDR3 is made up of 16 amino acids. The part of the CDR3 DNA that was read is TGTGCCAGTAGTATAGTGGGCAGGGGCGGGACAGATACG. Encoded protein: CASSIVGRGGTDT. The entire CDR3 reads CASSIVGRGGTDTQYF.

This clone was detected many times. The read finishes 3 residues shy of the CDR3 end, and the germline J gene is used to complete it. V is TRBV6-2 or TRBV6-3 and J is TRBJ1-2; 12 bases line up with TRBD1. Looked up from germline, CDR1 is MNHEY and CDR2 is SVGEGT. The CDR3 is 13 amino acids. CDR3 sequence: CASSRDRGQGYTF. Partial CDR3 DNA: TGTGCCAGCAGCCGGGACAGGGGGCAAGGC.

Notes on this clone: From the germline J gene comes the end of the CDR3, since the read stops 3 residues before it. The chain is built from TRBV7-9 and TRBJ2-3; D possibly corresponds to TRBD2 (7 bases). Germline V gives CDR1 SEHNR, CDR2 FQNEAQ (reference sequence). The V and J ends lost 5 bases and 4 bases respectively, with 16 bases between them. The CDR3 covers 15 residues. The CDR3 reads CASSLGGGHPDTQYF. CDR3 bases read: TGTGCCAGCAGCCTAGGGGGGGGGCATCCAGATACG. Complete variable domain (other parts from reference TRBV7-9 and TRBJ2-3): DTGVSQNPRHKITKRGQNVTFRCDPISEHNRLYWYRQTLGQGPEFLTYFQNEAQLEKSRLLSDRFSAERPKGSFSTLEIQRTEQGDSAMYLCASSLGGGHPDTQYFGPGTRLTVL.

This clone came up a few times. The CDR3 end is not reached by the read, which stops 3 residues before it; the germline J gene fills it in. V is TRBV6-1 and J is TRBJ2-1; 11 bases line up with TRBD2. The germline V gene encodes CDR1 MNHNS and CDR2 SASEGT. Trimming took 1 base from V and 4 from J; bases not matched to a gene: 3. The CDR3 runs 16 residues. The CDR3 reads CASSEGLAGIYNEQFF. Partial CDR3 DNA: TGTGCCAGCAGTGAAGGACTAGCGGGGATTTACAATGAG.

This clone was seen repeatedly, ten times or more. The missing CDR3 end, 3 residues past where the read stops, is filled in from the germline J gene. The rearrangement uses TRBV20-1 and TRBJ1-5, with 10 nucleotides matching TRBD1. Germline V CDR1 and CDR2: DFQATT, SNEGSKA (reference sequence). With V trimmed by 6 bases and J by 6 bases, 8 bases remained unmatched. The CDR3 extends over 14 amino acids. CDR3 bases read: TGCAGTGCCGAGCGGGGACAGGGGACTCAGCCC. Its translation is CSAERGQGTQP. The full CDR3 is CSAERGQGTQPQHF.

The covered CDR3 bases are TGTGCCAGTAGTATTGGTGGTCACAGGCGAGGCAATGAG. The encoded protein is CASSIGGHRRGNE. The whole CDR3 is CASSIGGHRRGNEQFF. The V and J genes are TRBV19 and TRBJ2-1, with D possibly being TRBD1 (5 bases). The CDR3 is cut off 3 residues early in the read; its end comes from the germline J gene. This CDR3 is 16 amino acids long. Germline lookup yields CDR1 LNHDA and CDR2 SQIVND (reference sequence). V shed 3 bases and J shed 6 bases, with 18 bases lying between them.

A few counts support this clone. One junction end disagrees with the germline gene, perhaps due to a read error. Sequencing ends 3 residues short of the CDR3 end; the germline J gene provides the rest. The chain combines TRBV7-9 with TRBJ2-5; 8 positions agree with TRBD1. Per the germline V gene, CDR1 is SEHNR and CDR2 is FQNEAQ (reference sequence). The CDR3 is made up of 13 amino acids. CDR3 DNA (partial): TGTTCCAGCCTAGACCGGGACAGGGAGACC. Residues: CSSLDRDRET. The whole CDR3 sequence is CSSLDRDRETQYF. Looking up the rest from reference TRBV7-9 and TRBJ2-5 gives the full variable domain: DTGVSQNPRHKITKRGQNVTFRCDPISEHNRLYWYRQTLGQGPEFLTYFQNEAQLEKSRLLSDRFSAERPKGSFSTLEIQRTEQGDSAMYLCSSLDRDRETQYFGPGTRLLVL.

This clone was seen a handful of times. The CDR3 bases that were read are TGTGCCAGCAGGGTGACAGGGAACACTGAA. Translation gives CASRVTGNTE. In full, the CDR3 is CASRVTGNTEAFF. The rearrangement joins TRBV2 to TRBJ1-1; maybe TRBD1 (6 bases). The read comes to an end 3 residues before the CDR3 does, leaving the germline J gene to fill in the end. Between the trimmed V and J ends, which lost 6 bases and 1 base, there was a span of 9 bases. There are 13 residues in the CDR3. The germline gives CDR1 SNHLY, CDR2 FYNNEI.

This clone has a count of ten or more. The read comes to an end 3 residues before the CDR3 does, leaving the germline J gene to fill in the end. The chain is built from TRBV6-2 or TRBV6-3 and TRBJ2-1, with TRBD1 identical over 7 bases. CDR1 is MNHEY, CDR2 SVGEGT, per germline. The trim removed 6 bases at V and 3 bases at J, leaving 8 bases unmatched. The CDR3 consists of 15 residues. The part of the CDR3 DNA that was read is TGTGCCAGCAGCGAACAGGGGCCCCTCTACAATGAG. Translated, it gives CASSEQGPLYNE. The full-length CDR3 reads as CASSEQGPLYNEQFF.

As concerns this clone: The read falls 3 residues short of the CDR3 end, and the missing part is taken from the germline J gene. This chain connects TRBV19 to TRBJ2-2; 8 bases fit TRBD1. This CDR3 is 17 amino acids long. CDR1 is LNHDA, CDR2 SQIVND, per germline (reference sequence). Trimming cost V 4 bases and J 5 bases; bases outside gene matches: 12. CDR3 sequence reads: CASSTLAGGVRTGELFF. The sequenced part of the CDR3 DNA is TGTGCCAGTAGTACCCTGGCAGGGGGCGTGCGTACCGGGGAG.

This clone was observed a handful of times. Partial CDR3 DNA: TGCAGTGCCAAAACAGGGGGCGGGGAGACC. Its translation is CSAKTGGGET. The whole CDR3 sequence is CSAKTGGGETQYF. This chain links TRBV20-1 with TRBJ2-5, with TRBD1 matching 9 bases. With the read ending 3 residues before the CDR3 end, the germline J gene is used to fill in that end. With V trimmed by 6 bases and J by 5 bases, 7 bases remained unmatched. This CDR3 has 13 residues. The germline CDR1 and CDR2 sequences are DFQATT and SNEGSKA (reference sequence).

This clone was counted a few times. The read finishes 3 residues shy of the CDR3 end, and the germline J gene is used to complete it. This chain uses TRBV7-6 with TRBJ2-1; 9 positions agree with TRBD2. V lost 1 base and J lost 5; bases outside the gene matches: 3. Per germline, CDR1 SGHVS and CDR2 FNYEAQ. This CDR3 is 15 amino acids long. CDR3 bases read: TGTGCCAGCAGCTTAGAAGCGGGGGGCCACAATGAG. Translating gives CASSLEAGGHNE. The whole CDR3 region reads CASSLEAGGHNEQFF. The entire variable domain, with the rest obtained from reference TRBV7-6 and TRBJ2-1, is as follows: GAGVSQSPRYKVTKRGQDVALRCDPISGHVSLYWYRQALGQGPEFLTYFNYEAQQDKSGLPNDRFSAERPEGSISTLTIQRTEQRDSAMYRCASSLEAGGHNEQFFGPGTRLTVL.

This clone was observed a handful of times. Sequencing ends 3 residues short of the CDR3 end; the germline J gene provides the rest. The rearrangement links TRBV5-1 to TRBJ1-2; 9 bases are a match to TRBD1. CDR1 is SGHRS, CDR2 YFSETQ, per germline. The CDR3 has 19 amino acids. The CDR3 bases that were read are TGCGCCAGCAGCCAGGTCCCCCTTTCCGGGACAGGGATCTATGGTTGG. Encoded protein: CASSQVPLSGTGIYGW. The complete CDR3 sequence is CASSQVPLSGTGIYGWYTF. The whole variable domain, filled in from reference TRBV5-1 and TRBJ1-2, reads KAGVTQTPRYLIKTRGQQVTLSCSPISGHRSVSWYQQTPGQGLQFLFEYFSETQRNKGNFPGRFSGRQFSNSRSEMNVSTLELGDSALYLCASSQVPLSGTGIYGWYTFGSGTRLTVV.

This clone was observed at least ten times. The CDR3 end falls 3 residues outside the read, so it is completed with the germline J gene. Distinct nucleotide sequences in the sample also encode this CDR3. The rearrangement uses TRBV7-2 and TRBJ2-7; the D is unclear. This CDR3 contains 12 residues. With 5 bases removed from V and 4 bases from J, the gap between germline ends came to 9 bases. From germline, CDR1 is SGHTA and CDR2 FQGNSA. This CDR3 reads CASSPQSYEQYF. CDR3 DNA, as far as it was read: TGTGCCAGCAGCCCGCAGAGTTACGAG.

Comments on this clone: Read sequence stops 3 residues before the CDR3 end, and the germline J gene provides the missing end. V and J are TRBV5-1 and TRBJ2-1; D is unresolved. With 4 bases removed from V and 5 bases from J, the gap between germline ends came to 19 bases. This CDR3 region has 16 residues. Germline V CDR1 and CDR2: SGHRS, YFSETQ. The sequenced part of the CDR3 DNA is TGCGCCAGCAGCAATACTGGGCCACCACTTGACAATGAG. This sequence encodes CASSNTGPPLDNE. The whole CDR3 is CASSNTGPPLDNEQFF.